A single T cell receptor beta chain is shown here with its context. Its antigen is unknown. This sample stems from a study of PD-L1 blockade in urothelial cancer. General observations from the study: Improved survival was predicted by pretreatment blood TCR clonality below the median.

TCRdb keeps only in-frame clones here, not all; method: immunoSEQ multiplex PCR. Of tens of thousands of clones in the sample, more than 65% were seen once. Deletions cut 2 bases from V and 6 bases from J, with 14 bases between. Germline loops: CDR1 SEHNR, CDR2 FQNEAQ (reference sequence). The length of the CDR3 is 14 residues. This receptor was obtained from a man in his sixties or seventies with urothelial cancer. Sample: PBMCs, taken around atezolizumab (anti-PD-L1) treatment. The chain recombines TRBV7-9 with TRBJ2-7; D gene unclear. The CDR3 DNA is TGTGCCAGCAGCTTAAGTCCAGCGACGGTCGAGCAGTACTTC. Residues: CASSLSPATVEQYF.